Sequencing of this T cell receptor (beta chain) was carried out in a study of T-cell reconstitution after alpha-beta-depleted transplantation in children. Study outcomes and limitations: There were reportedly several hundred expanded graft clones from which alpha-beta T cells came about two months after transplant. After one year, T-cell counts and TCRbeta diversity mostly came from new T cells.

Trimming shortened V by 4 bases and J by 2 bases, and 3 bases separated the two germline ends. The CDR3 length is 11 residues. Germline V gene lookup returns CDR1 KGHSH and CDR2 LQKENI. As it was prepared, the TCRbeta library received unique molecular identifiers. TCRdb re-derived calls from the PCR reads in MiXCR, one entry per CDR3 protein. The sample lists roughly 150,000 distinct CDR3 sequences, around 10% occurring once. This clonotype was seen at least ten times. Its target is not known. Sample: PBMCs, taken before TCRalphabeta/CD19-depleted stem cell transplant. The clonotype originates from a boy aged 2 to 10 with acute myeloid leukemia, due to receive a stem cell transplant. The chain links TRBV18 to TRBJ2-7, with D unclear. The CDR3 sequence is CASSHTYEQYF. The CDR3 nucleotides read TGTGCCAGCTCACACACCTACGAGCAGTACTTC.